This T cell receptor beta chain comes out of a study of blood T cell repertoires in COVID-19. Overall study: Nucleic acid was either cDNA or gDNA, and it came from T cells, B-cell-depleted T cells, or PBMCs.

Germline values: CDR1 SNHLY, CDR2 FYNNEI. V was pared by 5 bases and J by 4 bases, with 14 bases between. CDR3 size: 15 residues. TCRdb's copy holds only in-frame clones and misses some; the assay was immunoSEQ multiplex PCR. The sample gives over 250,000 clones, approximately 85% of which show up once; about 11% is in the top ten. The sample was peripheral blood. The clonotype was recovered from a woman in her seventies with acute or convalescent COVID-19. The chain uses TRBV2 and TRBJ1-4; tentatively, D is TRBD1 (5 bases). In DNA, the CDR3 is TGTGCCAGCAGTCGAGTGGACACTAATAATGAAAAACTGTTTTTT. It specifies CASSRVDTNNEKLFF.